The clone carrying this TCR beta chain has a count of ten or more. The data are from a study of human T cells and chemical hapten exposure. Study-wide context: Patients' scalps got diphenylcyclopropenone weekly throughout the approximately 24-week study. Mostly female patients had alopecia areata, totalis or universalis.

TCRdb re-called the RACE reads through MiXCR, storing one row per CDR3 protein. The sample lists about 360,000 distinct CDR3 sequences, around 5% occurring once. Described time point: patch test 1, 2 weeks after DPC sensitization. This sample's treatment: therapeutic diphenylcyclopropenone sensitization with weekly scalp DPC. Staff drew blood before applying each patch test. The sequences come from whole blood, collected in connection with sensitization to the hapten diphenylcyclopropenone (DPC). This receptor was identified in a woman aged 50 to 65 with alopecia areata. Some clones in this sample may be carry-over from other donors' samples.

Here the CDR3 reads CASSPGTPEAFF. Here the CDR3 DNA reads TGTGCCAGCAGCCCAGGGACCCCTGAAGCTTTCTTT. The rearrangement links TRBV7-9 to TRBJ1-1, with TRBD1 as a possible D gene (5 bases). This CDR3 region has 12 residues. V was cut by 5 bases and J by 6 bases, with 10 bases left in between. The germline V gene has CDR1 SEHNR and CDR2 FQNEAQ (reference sequence).